The T cell receptor beta chain under discussion was sequenced for a study of T cell repertoires in cytomegalovirus infection. The CDR3 is 14 residues long. Deletions cut 3 bases from V and 5 bases from J, with 13 bases between. Germline CDR1 and CDR2: MDHEN and SYDVKM. Comment on this clonotype: The antigen is not known.

MiXCR, run by TCRdb on the reads, gives a single entry per CDR3 protein. The profile shows 750,000 to 900,000 distinct CDR3 sequences, 25% to 35% of them singletons. Study-level findings and limits: Carriage of CMV together with the relevant HLA was identifiable through cumulative public TCR beta family frequency.

This TCR came from a human donor in good health (CMV status not recorded). Some clones in this sample may be carry-over from other donors' samples. This rearrangement joins TRBV28 to TRBJ1-1, with no clear D. Here the sequenced sample was cultured CD8+ T cells from PBMCs, taken from culture after CMV antigen stimulation. CDR3 sequence: CASSLDSAGTEAFF. The CDR3 DNA is TGTGCCAGCAGTTTGGATTCTGCGGGGACTGAAGCTTTCTTT.